The present TCR beta chain was sequenced within a study of T-cell memory formation after mild COVID-19. The CDR3 runs 14 residues. Germline CDR1 is LGHDT and CDR2 is YNNKEL (reference sequence). Unmatched junction bases numbered 1, after V lost 1 base and J lost 6 bases. TCRdb called the 5' RACE reads again in MiXCR, with one record for every CDR3 protein. Among about 400,000 distinct CDR3 sequences, less than 25% were seen once, and the ten largest hold around 8.8%. Whole-study results and caveats: Clones that contracted from day 15 to 85 had balanced CD4/CD8; later expanders were CD4+ biased. Among clones peaking at day 37 in the second wave, SARS-CoV-2 specificity remained unconfirmed.

With regard to this clonotype: The antigen is not known.

The sequence was collected from an adult woman who had mild COVID-19 (a few samples of this study predate the infection). Cell type and time point are not known. The sample consisted of PBMCs or a T cell subset sorted from them (not recorded which). The V call is TRBV3-1, the J call TRBJ2-7; 12 nucleotides line up with TRBD2. This chain's CDR3 is CASSQGLAGAEQYF. CDR3 coding DNA: TGTGCCAGCAGCCAAGGACTAGCGGGAGCCGAGCAGTACTTC.